Listed here is a single TCR beta chain. Per the study methods: Nucleated cell counts were estimated from reference gene primer amplification. Using immunoSEQ multiplex PCR, the repertoire was profiled, and TCRdb retains in-frame clones only, with some absent. Clonal size and the V and J genes are those of that table, whereas D and trimming came from the DNA. This sample has some 52,000 clones, with under 90% found just once. These data are taken from a study of blood T cell repertoires in COVID-19. Overall study context: Sources were T cells, B-cell-depleted T cells, or PBMCs; the material itself was cDNA or gDNA.

Losses at the gene ends were 2 bases for V and 7 bases for J; bases not matched to a gene: 9. CDR3 length: 15 amino acids. Germline CDR1 and CDR2: SGHTA and FQGNSA. The specimen was peripheral blood. The V and J genes are TRBV7-2 and TRBJ2-7; 9 bases fit TRBD2. The clonotype was recovered from a man aged 45-65 years with acute or convalescent COVID-19. CDR3 sequence: CASSLSASGMGEQYF. In nucleotides, the CDR3 is TGTGCCAGCAGCTTATCCGCTAGCGGGATGGGGGAGCAGTACTTC.